The T cell receptor beta chain under discussion was sequenced for a study of molecular identifiers for immune sequencing clone quantification. TCRdb re-called the PCR reads through MiXCR, storing one row per CDR3 protein. The table has about half a million distinct CDR3 sequences, around 23% seen once. Based on a CD8+CD4-CCR7+CD45RA+ profile, naive CD8 T cells were sorted. This clonotype was counted a few times. Germline CDR1 and CDR2: SEHNR and FQNEAQ (reference sequence). The CDR3 consists of 16 residues. V gave up 1 base and J gave up 0 bases, with 9 bases separating them. The specimen sequenced was naive CD8+ T cells from blood, with Jurkat cell RNA spiked in. Subset: FACS-sorted CD8+CD4-CCR7+CD45RA+ naive T cells. This receptor was identified in a human donor in good health. Some libraries in this study had Jurkat cell RNA spiked in. V usage is TRBV7-9 and J usage is TRBJ1-4; D ambiguous. DNA of the CDR3: TGTGCCAGCAGCTTAGGTGTGACACCAACTAATGAAAAACTGTTTTTT. Translated: CASSLGVTPTNEKLFF. The full variable domain, rest sourced from reference TRBV7-9 and TRBJ1-4, is DTGVSQNPRHKITKRGQNVTFRCDPISEHNRLYWYRQTLGQGPEFLTYFQNEAQLEKSRLLSDRFSAERPKGSFSTLEIQRTEQGDSAMYLCASSLGVTPTNEKLFFGSGTQLSVL.